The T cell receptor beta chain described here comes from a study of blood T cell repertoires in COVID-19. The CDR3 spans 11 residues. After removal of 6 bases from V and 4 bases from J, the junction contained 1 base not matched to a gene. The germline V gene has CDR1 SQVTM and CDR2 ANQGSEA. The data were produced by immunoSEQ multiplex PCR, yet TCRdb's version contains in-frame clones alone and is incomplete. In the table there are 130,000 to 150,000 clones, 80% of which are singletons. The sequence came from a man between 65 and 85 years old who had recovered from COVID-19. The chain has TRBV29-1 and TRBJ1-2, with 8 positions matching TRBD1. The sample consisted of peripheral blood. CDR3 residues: CSVTGGYGYTF. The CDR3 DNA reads TGCAGCGTAACAGGGGGCTATGGCTACACCTTC. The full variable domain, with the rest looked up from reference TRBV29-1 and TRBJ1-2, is SAVISQKPSRDICQRGTSLTIQCQVDSQVTMMFWYRQQPGQSLTLIATANQGSEATYESGFVIDKFPISRPNLTFSTLTVSNMSPEDSSIYLCSVTGGYGYTFGSGTRLTVV.